This T cell receptor (beta chain) was observed in a study of T cell changes during pregnancy in multiple sclerosis. The V gene's germline CDR1 is SQVTM and CDR2 ANQGSEA. The V gene lost 4 bases and the J gene lost 4 bases, with 8 bases spanning the gap. The CDR3 runs 12 residues. Some clones are missing from TCRdb's copy, which holds only in-frame ones; the method was immunoSEQ multiplex PCR. This sample has approximately 60,000 clones, with approximately 92% found just once. The starting material was peripheral blood, obtained in the first trimester of pregnancy. This TCR came from a female donor with multiple sclerosis, enrolled in a pregnancy study. The chain carries TRBV29-1 and TRBJ1-3; the D is unclear. CDR3 coding DNA: TGCAGCGTTGGCGCCGCCGGAAACACCATATATTTT. This encodes CSVGAAGNTIYF.